Reported below is one T cell receptor beta chain. Its antigen is unidentified. These data come from a study of T cell responses to AZD1222 COVID-19 vaccine. Study overall: Second-dose intervals of approximately 4 or approximately 12 weeks were pooled. Study-wide findings and caveats: Donors skewed white British and female; clonal diversity was possibly underestimated.

This CDR3 is 11 amino acids long. The V gene's germline CDR1 is LNHDA and CDR2 SQIVND (reference sequence). Measured with immunoSEQ multiplex PCR; TCRdb has only the in-frame clones, and not every one. The sample holds over 100,000 clones, 91% seen once. This sequence originates from an adult in good health. The material was peripheral blood, obtained on day 0 of AZD1222 vaccination. The chain is built from TRBV19 and TRBJ1-3; D call uncertain. CDR3 DNA sequence: TGTGGCTCGAACTCTGGAAACACCATATATTTT. Its protein is CGSNSGNTIYF.